Listed here are 4 T cell receptor beta chains from one sample, sequenced in a study of shared clonotypes between healthy human individuals. Measured with immunoSEQ multiplex PCR; TCRdb has only the in-frame clones, and not every one. Of about 2.1 million clones in the sample, roughly 95% are singletons; the top ten hold about 1.6%. CD45RO-negative, CCR7-positively selected cells formed the naive CD8 fraction, excluding terminally differentiated effector memory CD45RA+ cells. Sample: naive CD8+ T cells from PBMCs. The receptors shown here come from a man younger than 35 in good health. Some clones in this sample may be carry-over from other donors' samples.

CDR3 loop: CASSPAPGWGIQETQYF. DNA of the CDR3: TGTGCCAGCAGCCCCGCCCCCGGGTGGGGGATCCAAGAGACCCAGTACTTC. This chain links TRBV5-6 with TRBJ2-5, with D perhaps given as TRBD1 or TRBD2 (5 bases each). This CDR3 contains 17 residues. The V gene's germline CDR1 is SGHDT and CDR2 YYEEEE. V was trimmed by 4 bases and J by 1 base, leaving 20 bases between them. Filled out from reference TRBV5-6 and TRBJ2-5, the complete variable domain reads DAGVTQSPTHLIKTRGQQVTLRCSPKSGHDTVSWYQQALGQGPQFIFQYYEEEERQRGNFPDRFSGHQFPNYSSELNVNALLLGDSALYLCASSPAPGWGIQETQYFGPGTRLLVL.

The CDR3 coding sequence is TGTGCCACCTCGGAACGAGTTGCAACTAATGAAAAACTGTTTTTT. The encoded protein is CATSERVATNEKLFF. This chain links TRBV19 with TRBJ1-4, with D unclear. Germline V gene lookup returns CDR1 LNHDA and CDR2 SQIVND (reference sequence). V was shortened by 10 bases and J by 0 bases, with 15 bases between the two germline ends. The CDR3 totals 15 residues. The variable domain in full, completed from reference TRBV19 and TRBJ1-4, reads DGGITQSPKYLFRKEGQNVTLSCEQNLNHDAMYWYRQDPGQGLRLIYYSQIVNDFQKGDIAEGYSVSREKKESFPLTVTSAQKNPTAFYLCATSERVATNEKLFFGSGTQLSVL.

The chain is built from TRBV5-1 and TRBJ2-7; 9 nucleotides match TRBD2. The length of the CDR3 is 13 residues. The ends lost 5 bases at V and 5 bases at J; junction bases unmatched: 5. Germline CDR1 is SGHRS and CDR2 is YFSETQ. Here the CDR3 DNA reads TGCGCCAGCAGAGCGGGGGGTGGCGACGAGCAGTACTTC. It yields the protein CASRAGGGDEQYF.

Details on this clone: Other DNA sequences in the sample encode the same CDR3. V usage is TRBV13 and J usage is TRBJ2-1, with D tentatively TRBD2 (5 bases). CDR1 PRHDT and CDR2 FYEKMQ come from the germline V gene (reference sequence). This CDR3 region has 11 residues. V lost 4 bases to trimming and J lost 9 bases, with 7 bases between them. The CDR3 here is CASSSSTEQFF. CDR3 DNA sequence: TGTGCCAGCAGCTCTAGCACTGAGCAGTTCTTC.